Each of the 7 T cell receptor beta chains below was sequenced from the same sample in a study of PD-L1 blockade in urothelial cancer. Time point defined: pretreatment peripheral blood. Sequencing used immunoSEQ multiplex PCR; TCRdb keeps in-frame clones, though not all of them. Of approximately 90,000 clones listed, 90% are singletons. This sample comprised PBMCs, obtained around atezolizumab (anti-PD-L1) treatment. The receptors originated from a man between 60 and 75 years old with urothelial cancer.

V is TRBV6-5 and J is TRBJ1-2; TRBD1 is a possible D gene (5 bases). The CDR3 consists of 14 residues. V shed 5 bases and J shed 4 bases, with 14 bases lying between them. Germline V lookup: CDR1 MNHEY, CDR2 SVGAGI. In DNA form, the CDR3 reads TGTGCCAGCAGTCGCAGGGTTGACAGCTATGGCTACACCTTC. Translation gives CASSRRVDSYGYTF.

The chain has TRBV4-3 and TRBJ1-1, with a possible D match to TRBD1 (6 bases). Looked up from germline, CDR1 is LGHNA and CDR2 is YSLEER. Trimming removed 4 bases from V and 1 base from J, with 10 bases in between. The CDR3 loop spans 14 amino acids. Written as DNA, the CDR3 is TGCGCCAGCAGCCGGGACACCAGGAACACTGAAGCTTTCTTT. It translates to CASSRDTRNTEAFF.

This clone was found once. The chain recombines TRBV4-3 with TRBJ2-6, with D perhaps matching TRBD2 (6 bases). Deletions cut 5 bases from V and 0 bases from J, with 14 bases between. CDR1 is LGHNA, CDR2 YSLEER, per germline. The CDR3 consists of 17 residues. The CDR3 DNA reads TGCGCCAGCAGCTGGGACTTTCTGACCTCTGGGGCCAACGTCCTGACTTTC. Translation: CASSWDFLTSGANVLTF.

The chain couples TRBV5-6 to TRBJ2-3, with 9 nucleotides matching TRBD2. The CDR3 extends over 17 amino acids. Germline values: CDR1 SGHDT, CDR2 YYEEEE. V dropped 2 bases and J dropped 4; count of bases not matched to a gene: 11. CDR3 sequence (DNA): TGTGCCAGCAGCTTAAGCGGGGGGACCCCGGTGGCAGATACGCAGTATTTT. It yields the protein CASSLSGGTPVADTQYF.

The chain carries TRBV7-2 and TRBJ2-7; the match to TRBD2 covers 8 bases. This CDR3 is built from 16 residues. With 5 bases clipped from V and 3 bases from J, the junction kept 12 bases outside the gene matches. CDR1 and CDR2 from the germline V gene are SGHTA and FQGNSA. CDR3 DNA: TGTGCCAGCAGCGGAGGTCCGGGACTAGGGAGCTACGAGCAGTACTTC. Its translation: CASSGGPGLGSYEQYF.

This chain links TRBV5-1 with TRBJ1-6, with D possibly being TRBD1 (6 bases). CDR1 SGHRS and CDR2 YFSETQ come from the germline V gene. V lost 3 bases, J lost 0 bases, and 10 bases lay in between. The CDR3 sequence is 16 residues long. The CDR3 bases are TGCGCCAGCAGCTATCAGGACAGCTCCTATAATTCACCCCTCCACTTT. Residues: CASSYQDSSYNSPLHF. Using reference TRBV5-1 and TRBJ1-6 for the parts outside the CDR3, the full variable domain is KAGVTQTPRYLIKTRGQQVTLSCSPISGHRSVSWYQQTPGQGLQFLFEYFSETQRNKGNFPGRFSGRQFSNSRSEMNVSTLELGDSALYLCASSYQDSSYNSPLHFGNGTRLTVT.

The rearrangement joins TRBV14 to TRBJ2-7; no clear D. Germline lookup yields CDR1 SGHDN and CDR2 FVKESK. The germline V and J ends were trimmed by 8 bases and 1 base, with 12 bases remaining between them. There are 13 residues in the CDR3. For the CDR3, the DNA is TGTGCCAGCTCACTGTCCGGGTCCTACGAGCAGTACTTC. It specifies CASSLSGSYEQYF.